The clone carrying this T cell receptor (beta chain) showed up just a few times. As yet, its antigen is unknown. Via MiXCR, TCRdb re-called the reads, giving one row per CDR3 protein. The sample carries roughly 180,000 distinct CDR3 sequences, roughly a fifth recorded once. The data were taken from a study of T cell repertoires in cytomegalovirus infection. J lost 3 bases, V lost 3 bases, and 5 bases had no gene match. The germline V gene encodes CDR1 MGHRA and CDR2 YSYEKL. The CDR3 contains 15 residues. The source of this sequence is a human donor in good health (CMV status not recorded). Some clones in this sample may be carry-over from other donors' samples. The sample consisted of CD8+ T cells from cultured PBMCs, taken from culture after CMV antigen stimulation. The V gene is TRBV4-1, the J gene TRBJ1-1; TRBD1 agrees at 9 bases. The CDR3: CASSHGQGRDTEAFF. The CDR3 nucleotides read TGCGCCAGCAGCCATGGACAGGGGAGGGACACTGAAGCTTTCTTT.